This record concerns one TCR beta chain sequence. Its specificity is not known. This sample was included in a study of cytomegalovirus exposure and HLA in healthy donors. V lost 0 bases, J lost 8 bases, and 17 bases lay in between. Germline CDR1 reads SGDLS; CDR2 reads YYNGEE. This CDR3 comprises 15 residues. Method: immunoSEQ multiplex PCR; TCRdb's copy keeps in-frame clones and lacks some. This sample has 180,000 or so clones, with about 89% found just once. The donors were part of the validation cohort, which consisted of some 120 subjects and was separate from the first cohort of around 620 subjects. The study, taken as a whole, reports: It was confirmed in vitro that a few of the CMV-associated chains were specific for CMV antigens. The listing of 150 to 200 TCR beta chains classed them as cytomegalovirus-associated. Rarity held for most TCR sequences, but there were some public TCRs that occurred in many donors.

The sequencing sample was made of PBMCs. The chain employs TRBV9 and TRBJ1-2, with D unclear. The sequence was obtained from a man between 25 and 39 years old in good health and CMV-seropositive. CDR3 amino acids: CASSVGPAPLDGYTF. The CDR3 region has the DNA TGTGCCAGCAGCGTAGGGCCAGCGCCTCTGGACGGCTACACCTTC. Based on the CDR3 plus reference TRBV9 and TRBJ1-2, the full variable domain is DSGVTQTPKHLITATGQRVTLRCSPRSGDLSVYWYQQSLDQGLQFLIQYYNGEERAKGNILERFSAQQFPDLHSELNLSSLELGDSALYFCASSVGPAPLDGYTFGSGTRLTVV.